Listed below are T cell receptor beta chains from one sample, sequenced in a study of metastatic and nonmetastatic thyroid tumors. Through MiXCR, TCRdb re-clonotyped the PCR reads. The sample yields some 15,000 clones, more than 20% seen once. Sequencing input: tumor tissue. The receptors were gathered from a female donor with papillary thyroid cancer or a benign thyroid nodule (not recorded which). Some clones in this sample may be carry-over from other donors' samples. Each CDR3 is given with its conserved first and last residue. Fields, in order: V gene, J gene, D gene, clone size, CDR3 DNA, CDR3 protein. A D gene is named only where the DNA matches it firmly. Expanded clones are given a class, and other clones once, few, many or no size at all.

>TRBV5-1|TRBJ2-7|-|-
TGCGCCAGCGCCCGGGGAGGGACAATCATCTACGAGCAGTACTTC
CASARGGTIIYEQYF
>TRBV6-2/TRBV6-3|TRBJ2-7|TRBD1|-
TGTGCCACCAACGCGAATTTCGGACAGGGAGTCTACGAGCAGTACTTC
CATNANFGQGVYEQYF
>TRBV9|TRBJ2-3|-|many
TGTGCCAGCAGCGTAGGGACTACAGATACGCAGTATTTT
CASSVGTTDTQYF
>TRBV7-8|TRBJ2-5|-|many
TGTGCCAGCAGTTTTTCCATAGGGGCGGGGACCCAGTACTTC
CASSFSIGAGTQYF
>TRBV7-7|TRBJ2-1|TRBD2|many
TGTGCTAGCAGCCCATCTAGCGGGGGATATTGGAGTGAGCAGTTCTTC
CASSPSSGGYWSEQFF
>TRBV18|TRBJ1-6|TRBD1|many
TGTGCCAGCTCCATACAGGGGAGGAATTCACCCCTCCACTTT
CASSIQGRNSPLHF
>TRBV18|TRBJ2-2|-|-
TGTGCCAGCTCACCGGTTCGACTAGGGAACACCGGGGAGCTGTTTTTT
CASSPVRLGNTGELFF
>TRBV12-3/TRBV12-4|TRBJ2-7|-|medium-sized
TGTGCCAGCAGCTTTACGGGGGCCGGGGAGCAGTACTTC
CASSFTGAGEQYF
>TRBV3-1|TRBJ1-6|TRBD1|-
TGTGCCAGCAGCCCCGGGACAGGGATAAATTCACCCCTCCACTTT
CASSPGTGINSPLHF
>TRBV5-1|TRBJ1-4|-|many
TGCGCCAGCAGGGAGACGACAGCAACTAATGAAAAACTGTTTTTT
CASRETTATNEKLFF
>TRBV20-1|TRBJ1-2|-|many
TGCAGTGCTTCCCACGACACCGACTATGGCTACACCTTC
CSASHDTDYGYTF
>TRBV20-1|TRBJ2-7|-|many
TGCAGTGCTGAGGACAGCCCCTACGAGCAGTACTTC
CSAEDSPYEQYF
>TRBV9|TRBJ2-2|-|few
TGTGCCAGCAGCCCGCACACCGGGGAGCTGTTTTTT
CASSPHTGELFF
>TRBV19|TRBJ1-5|TRBD1|many
TGTGCCAGTACCACAGGGGGTTATAGCAATCAGCCCCAGCATTTT
CASTTGGYSNQPQHF
>TRBV5-1|TRBJ2-7|-|-
TGCGCCAGCAGCTTGGTGTTCGCGGGATACGAGCAGTACTTC
CASSLVFAGYEQYF
>TRBV20-1|TRBJ1-4|-|many
TGCAGTGCTAGAGATTTCGGCGGCGCTAATGAAAAACTGTTTTTT
CSARDFGGANEKLFF
>TRBV5-8|TRBJ1-5|TRBD1|many
TGTGCCAGCAGCTCCATCGGGACAGGTGCCTCCTATAGCAATCAGCCCCAGCATTTT
CASSSIGTGASYSNQPQHF
>TRBV20-1|TRBJ1-4|TRBD1|medium-sized
TGCAGTGCTAGAGATTATAACAGGGGAGGAAAACTGTTTTTT
CSARDYNRGGKLFF
>TRBV20-1|TRBJ2-1|-|-
TGCAGTGCTGAAGGTGACTCCCTCTCCTACAATCAGCAGTTCTTC
CSAEGDSLSYNQQFF
>TRBV10-1|TRBJ2-1|TRBD1|few
TGCGCCAGCAGTGACGGTTTTGGACAGGGAAAAACGGGTGAGCAGTTCTTC
CASSDGFGQGKTGEQFF
>TRBV19|TRBJ1-5|TRBD1|many
TGTGCCAGTAGTCGACAGGGCTTGGTCAATCAGCCCCAGCATTTT
CASSRQGLVNQPQHF
>TRBV18|TRBJ1-2|-|many
TGTGCCAGCTCACCGTCAATGGGGCCGGGTTATGGCTACACCTTC
CASSPSMGPGYGYTF
>TRBV6-2/TRBV6-3|TRBJ2-1|TRBD2|medium-sized
TGTGCCAGCAGTTACTCACGGGGACTAGCGGGAGACTTAAACAATGAGCAGTTCTTC
CASSYSRGLAGDLNNEQFF
>TRBV15|TRBJ2-7|TRBD2|large
TGTGCCACCAGCAGAGTGGCTAGCGGGAGGGACGAGCAGTACTTC
CATSRVASGRDEQYF
>TRBV14|TRBJ1-3|-|many
TGTGCCAGCAGCCAAGTCTGGGGAAACACCATATATTTT
CASSQVWGNTIYF
>TRBV11-2|TRBJ2-1|TRBD2|-
TGTGCCAGCAGCTCCTCCAGAAGCGGGAGGGGGGACAATGAGCAGTTCTTC
CASSSSRSGRGDNEQFF
>TRBV6-1|TRBJ2-7|-|many
TGTGCCAGCAGTTTTCGACCGACCGTAGGGGGCGAGCAGTACTTC
CASSFRPTVGGEQYF
>TRBV3-1|TRBJ2-1|-|many
TGTGCCAGCGCCCGGGACCCAGGGTTCTACAATGAGCAGTTCTTC
CASARDPGFYNEQFF
>TRBV20-1|TRBJ2-5|TRBD1|-
TGCAGTGCTAGAGATCTCGGGACAGCTAGGGAGACCCAGTACTTC
CSARDLGTARETQYF
>TRBV5-6|TRBJ2-5|-|once
TGTGCCAGCAGCTTGCATGGGGCGCCGGGGGAGACCCAGTACTTC
CASSLHGAPGETQYF
>TRBV7-3|TRBJ2-5|-|-
TGTGCCAGCAGCGTTACGGGGGGCGCAGAGACCCAGTACTTC
CASSVTGGAETQYF
>TRBV18|TRBJ2-2|-|many
TGTGCCAGTCATGGGACGGACCACCCTTTCGGGGAGCTGTTTTTT
CASHGTDHPFGELFF
>TRBV5-1|TRBJ2-1|TRBD2|-
TGCGCCAGCAGCTTGGCTAGCGGTTACAATGAGCAGTTCTTC
CASSLASGYNEQFF
>TRBV19|TRBJ1-4|-|many
TGTGCCAGTAAGAGGGGGAGTGGTGAAAAACTGTTTTTT
CASKRGSGEKLFF
>TRBV6-1|TRBJ1-6|TRBD1|few
TGTGCCCACCGGGACAGATATTCACCCCTCCACTTT
CAHRDRYSPLHF
>TRBV7-6|TRBJ2-1|-|many
TGTGCCAGCAGCTTAGACGACAGGCCCCAAGGGGGTTACAATGAGCAGTTCTTC
CASSLDDRPQGGYNEQFF
>TRBV7-2|TRBJ1-3|-|many
TGTGCCAGCAGCTTATCCGTACACTCTGGAAACACCATATATTTT
CASSLSVHSGNTIYF
>TRBV20-1|TRBJ2-7|TRBD2|-
TGCAGTGCTAGTGGCGGACTAGCGATAGAGCAGTACTTC
CSASGGLAIEQYF
>TRBV6-1|TRBJ1-2|-|-
TGTGCCAGCAGTGACCGGGACGGCTATGGCTACACCTTC
CASSDRDGYGYTF
>TRBV5-1|TRBJ1-3|-|few
TGCGCCAGCAGCTTGGATTTCCGAAACACCATATATTTT
CASSLDFRNTIYF
>TRBV27|TRBJ2-2|-|many
TGTGCCAGCAGTTCGGACCAGACAGGCTACACCGGGGAGCTGTTTTTT
CASSSDQTGYTGELFF
>TRBV20-1|TRBJ2-1|TRBD2|many
TGCAGTGCCCCCGGACTAGCGGGGGCCTCCAGAAATGAGCAGTTCTTC
CSAPGLAGASRNEQFF
>TRBV7-9|TRBJ2-7|-|-
TGTGCCAGCAGCCGGGGGCTCGAGCAGTACTTC
CASSRGLEQYF
>TRBV6-5|TRBJ2-1|-|few
TGTGCCAGCAGTTACTCTAGGGGCTACAATGAGCAGTTCTTC
CASSYSRGYNEQFF
>TRBV7-9|TRBJ1-6|TRBD1|many
TGTGCCAGCAGTTTGACAGGGGGCGTGAATTCACCCCTCCACTTT
CASSLTGGVNSPLHF
>TRBV24-1|TRBJ2-5|TRBD1|few
TGTGCCACCAGTGATTTCCACAGGGGGCGAGAGACCCAGTACTTC
CATSDFHRGRETQYF
>TRBV11-2|TRBJ2-7|-|medium-sized
TGTGCCAGCAGCTTAGCCGACTCTGCATACGAGCAGTACTTC
CASSLADSAYEQYF
>TRBV6-1|TRBJ2-7|TRBD1|many
TGTGCCAGCAGCAGACAGGGAGTGTACTTC
CASSRQGVYF
>TRBV20-1|TRBJ2-7|-|few
TGCAGTGCTAGAGACAGGACAGACTACGAGCAGTACTTC
CSARDRTDYEQYF
>TRBV7-3|TRBJ1-1|-|many
TGTGCCAGCAGCTCCCCCGGCGGAAACACTGAAGCTTTCTTT
CASSSPGGNTEAFF
>TRBV18|TRBJ2-3|-|-
TGTGCCAGCTCGGAGCGGGTCAGCACAGATACGCAGTATTTT
CASSERVSTDTQYF
>TRBV11-3|TRBJ1-1|TRBD1|many
TGTGCCAGCAGCAATCCCGGGACAGCGACTGAAGCTTTCTTT
CASSNPGTATEAFF
>TRBV27|TRBJ1-5|-|many
TGTGCCAGCAGGGCCCACGGGGATCAGCCCCAGCATTTT
CASRAHGDQPQHF
>TRBV7-9|TRBJ1-1|-|-
TGTGCCAGCAGTTCTGGGGCTGGGGCCCAAGCTTTCTTT
CASSSGAGAQAFF
>TRBV20-1|TRBJ2-1|TRBD2|-
TGCAGTGCCACCGGGGGACTAGCGGGAGAGGACTACAATGAGCAGTTCTTC
CSATGGLAGEDYNEQFF
>TRBV5-1|TRBJ2-3|-|few
TGCGCCAGCAGCGCACGAGTGGGGGCCTTGGTGGATACGCAGTATTTT
CASSARVGALVDTQYF
>TRBV5-1|TRBJ2-5|-|many
TGCGCCAGCAGCCCGTGGGGGGAGTGGGAGACCCAGTACTTC
CASSPWGEWETQYF
>TRBV6-1|TRBJ1-2|TRBD1|many
TGTGCCAGCAGTGACCCCGGACAGGGGACTTATGGCTACACCTTC
CASSDPGQGTYGYTF
>TRBV6-8|TRBJ1-1|-|few
TGTGCCACCCATTCCGGGAGACTCCAGAACACTGAAGCTTTCTTT
CATHSGRLQNTEAFF